This T cell receptor (beta chain) was recovered during a study of regulatory T cells in long-lasting Graves disease. Through Arm-PCR of CDR3 regions and iRepertoire HTBI primers, TCR beta libraries were built. TCRdb used MiXCR to reprocess the multiplex PCR reads, holding one entry per CDR3 protein. The sample contains about 620,000 distinct CDR3 sequences, about 16% of which appear only once. Time point: newly diagnosed GD, antithyroid drugs for less than 3 months. The authors made the TCR library using RNA they extracted from PBMCs. EDTA tubes collected 7.5 to 9.5 milliliters of peripheral blood. Ten or more counts support this clonotype. The ends were cut back, 8 bases at V and 0 bases at J, with 8 bases in the middle. The CDR3 is 14 amino acids. Germline V gives CDR1 SGHAT, CDR2 FQNNGV. The data were also submitted as part of a second study, on T cells in Graves' hyperthyroidism and ophthalmopathy. Per that study: Most clonotypes expanded in thyroid above 0.001 were likewise present in blood.

The chain uses TRBV11-2 and TRBJ1-6; D gene ambiguous. The sample here was peripheral blood mononuclear cells (PBMCs), taken at new diagnosis, from a patient treated with antithyroid drugs. This receptor was taken from a woman younger than 45 with Graves disease. The CDR3 DNA sequence: TGTGCCAGCTCAAGGAGCTCCTATAATTCACCCCTCCACTTT. Amino acid sequence: CASSRSSYNSPLHF.